Following are 25 T cell receptor beta chains from one sample sequenced in a study of T cells in Graves' hyperthyroidism and ophthalmopathy. The TCR beta CDR3 regions underwent amplification using RNA transcripts as the source. The TCR CDR3 was amplified in a first-round RT-PCR using the HTBI primer set. One entry per CDR3 protein, called by TCRdb with MiXCR from the multiplex PCR reads. The data show 500,000 or so distinct CDR3 sequences, under 20% seen once. The sample consisted of blood. The origin of the receptors is a woman under 30 with Graves' ophthalmopathy.

DNA for the CDR3: TGTGCCAGCAGTGACGTAGCGGGAGGTCCAGATACGCAGTATTTT. Translated, it gives CASSDVAGGPDTQYF. The V call is TRBV6-4, the J call TRBJ2-3, with 10 bases lining up with TRBD2. Germline loops: CDR1 MRHNA, CDR2 SNTAGT. The V gene end was trimmed by 2 bases and the J gene end by 4 bases; junction bases not matched to a gene: 3. The CDR3 runs 15 residues.

The table lists this clonotype with many counts. The rearrangement uses TRBV29-1 and TRBJ2-5; 9 bases are a match to TRBD2. CDR3 length equals 16 residues. V gave up 0 bases and J gave up 4 bases; unmatched junction bases: 9. The germline V gene encodes CDR1 SQVTM and CDR2 ANQGSEA. The chain's CDR3 is CSVEDQERGAGETQYF. CDR3 bases: TGCAGCGTTGAAGATCAAGAGCGGGGGGCAGGAGAGACCCAGTACTTC. Together with reference TRBV29-1 and TRBJ2-5, the CDR3 gives the full variable domain: SAVISQKPSRDICQRGTSLTIQCQVDSQVTMMFWYRQQPGQSLTLIATANQGSEATYESGFVIDKFPISRPNLTFSTLTVSNMSPEDSSIYLCSVEDQERGAGETQYFGPGTRLLVL.

This clonotype was counted a few times. The chain has TRBV19 and TRBJ2-1; TRBD2 matches 8 bases. The CDR3 has 15 amino acids. Per the germline V gene, CDR1 is LNHDA and CDR2 is SQIVND (reference sequence). J gave up 0 bases and V 6 bases, and 4 bases lay outside the gene matches. CDR3 loop: CASRASGYSYNEQFF. The CDR3, as DNA: TGTGCCAGTAGAGCTAGCGGGTACTCCTACAATGAGCAGTTCTTC.

This clonotype was observed many times. The chain joins TRBV28 to TRBJ2-7, with D perhaps matching TRBD2 (7 bases). This CDR3 spans 13 amino acids. Between the trimmed V and J ends, which lost 6 bases and 9 bases, there was a span of 18 bases. Per the germline V gene, CDR1 is MDHEN and CDR2 is SYDVKM. CDR3 sequence: CASSLGGAPRQYF. In DNA, the CDR3 is TGTGCCAGCAGCCTTGGGGGGGCGCCCCGGCAGTACTTC. Variable domain in full (rest from reference TRBV28 and TRBJ2-7): DVKVTQSSRYLVKRTGEKVFLECVQDMDHENMFWYRQDPGLGLRLIYFSYDVKMKEKGDIPEGYSVSREKKERFSLILESASTNQTSMYLCASSLGGAPRQYFGPGTRLTVT.

This clonotype has at least ten counts. CDR3 region: CASRQLWGLGGYTF. CDR3 coding DNA: TGTGCCAGCAGGCAGCTTTGGGGACTTGGTGGCTACACCTTC. The genes are TRBV11-2 and TRBJ1-2; D perhaps matches TRBD1 (5 bases). Germline V gene data show CDR1 as SGHAT and CDR2 as FQNNGV. CDR3 length equals 14 residues. Trimming took off 6 bases at V and 7 bases at J, with 18 bases between the two ends.

Many counts were recorded for this clonotype. The chain has TRBV28 and TRBJ2-1, with D maybe TRBD1 (6 bases). The V gene's germline CDR1 is MDHEN and CDR2 SYDVKM. The CDR3 consists of 15 residues. The ends were cut back, 4 bases at V and 0 bases at J, with 10 bases in the middle. CDR3 residues: CASSSQGHSYNEQFF. CDR3 in DNA: TGTGCCAGCAGTTCACAGGGACACTCCTACAATGAGCAGTTCTTC.

This clonotype was recorded at least ten times. The rearrangement links TRBV7-9 to TRBJ2-3, with 14 bases aligning to TRBD2. Trimming removed 6 bases from V and 6 bases from J; junction bases left unmatched: 2. This CDR3 spans 14 amino acids. Germline CDR1 SEHNR, CDR2 FQNEAQ (reference sequence). The CDR3 nucleotides read TGTGCCAGCAGTAGACTAGCGGGAGGGGATACGCAGTATTTT. Translating it yields CASSRLAGGDTQYF. The full variable domain, completed using reference TRBV7-9 and TRBJ2-3, is DTGVSQNPRHKITKRGQNVTFRCDPISEHNRLYWYRQTLGQGPEFLTYFQNEAQLEKSRLLSDRFSAERPKGSFSTLEIQRTEQGDSAMYLCASSRLAGGDTQYFGPGTRLTVL.

This clonotype appeared a few times. The chain links TRBV7-9 to TRBJ2-1, with D possibly being TRBD2 (5 bases). This CDR3 is 16 amino acids long. V was pared by 5 bases and J by 2 bases, with 16 bases between. Germline V CDR1 and CDR2: SEHNR, FQNEAQ (reference sequence). Written as DNA, the CDR3 is TGTGCCAGCAGCCCAACAACTAGAGGCCCCTACAATGAGCAGTTCTTC. It yields the protein CASSPTTRGPYNEQFF.

This clonotype was recorded a few times. J is TRBJ2-2 and V is TRBV10-3, with 8 positions matching TRBD2. Germline V gene sequence: CDR1 ENHRY, CDR2 SYGVKD. After removal of 3 bases from V and 4 bases from J, the junction contained 7 bases not matched to a gene. The CDR3 runs 16 residues. CDR3 sequence reads: CAISETGRATTGELFF. CDR3 sequence (DNA): TGTGCCATCAGTGAAACCGGGAGGGCGACCACCGGGGAGCTGTTTTTT.

The V call is TRBV25-1, the J call TRBJ1-4; D is unclear. Germline CDR1 is MGHDK and CDR2 is SYGVNS. V was shortened by 1 base and J by 5 bases, with 11 bases between the two germline ends. The CDR3 contains 15 residues. CDR3 DNA: TGTGCCAGCAGTGAATCCGTGTCCATAAATGAAAAACTGTTTTTT. Translation: CASSESVSINEKLFF.

The chain joins TRBV3-1 to TRBJ2-1; 8 nucleotides line up with TRBD2. Trimming took 2 bases from V and 8 from J; bases not matched to a gene: 5. CDR1 and CDR2 (germline): LGHDT, YNNKEL (reference sequence). CDR3 length: 14 amino acids. The CDR3 bases are TGTGCCAGCAGCCAATCACCGGGACTAGATGAGCAGTTCTTC. This gives the protein CASSQSPGLDEQFF.

The V call is TRBV6-2 or TRBV6-3, the J call TRBJ1-1; D is undetermined. Trimming took 6 bases from V and 5 from J, leaving 16 bases between them. This CDR3 has 14 residues. Germline CDR1 is MNHEY and CDR2 is SVGEGT. CDR3 residues: CASSSGSLGTEAFF. The CDR3, as DNA: TGTGCCAGCAGCTCCGGTTCATTGGGAACTGAAGCTTTCTTT.

This clonotype was seen at least ten times. The chain employs TRBV29-1 and TRBJ1-1; D is undetermined. Trimming stripped 1 base from V and 6 bases from J, with 9 bases between. This CDR3 contains 12 residues. Germline V lookup: CDR1 SQVTM, CDR2 ANQGSEA. CDR3 protein: CSVEGAKAEAFF. The CDR3 region has the DNA TGCAGCGTTGAAGGGGCCAAGGCTGAAGCTTTCTTT.

In its sample, this clonotype was seen many times. The chain recombines TRBV12-3 or TRBV12-4 with TRBJ1-1; the D is unclear. Trimming stripped 9 bases from V and 2 bases from J, with 13 bases between. CDR3 length equals 13 residues. In DNA form, the CDR3 reads TGTGCCAGTACCTCATCAGGAAACACTGAAGCTTTCTTT. Its translation: CASTSSGNTEAFF.

This clonotype was observed a handful of times. The CDR3 reads CASSIPGGGTEAFF. The CDR3 DNA sequence: TGTGCCAGTAGTATACCGGGGGGCGGAACTGAAGCTTTCTTT. J is TRBJ1-1 and V is TRBV19; maybe TRBD1 (6 bases). Deletions cut 2 bases from V and 5 bases from J, with 12 bases between. The CDR3 has 14 amino acids. Germline CDR1 LNHDA, CDR2 SQIVND (reference sequence). Looking up the rest from reference TRBV19 and TRBJ1-1 gives the full variable domain: DGGITQSPKYLFRKEGQNVTLSCEQNLNHDAMYWYRQDPGQGLRLIYYSQIVNDFQKGDIAEGYSVSREKKESFPLTVTSAQKNPTAFYLCASSIPGGGTEAFFGQGTRLTVV.

The gene calls are TRBV20-1 and TRBJ1-2; D is unresolved. The CDR3 extends over 13 amino acids. Between the trimmed V and J ends, which lost 6 bases and 4 bases, there was a span of 15 bases. In germline, CDR1 is DFQATT, CDR2 SNEGSKA (reference sequence). CDR3 DNA: TGCAGTGCCCAAAGTCAGAACCTCTATGGCTACACCTTC. It yields the protein CSAQSQNLYGYTF.

This chain connects TRBV5-1 to TRBJ2-7; D may be TRBD1 (6 bases). CDR3 size: 18 residues. Trimming left V 0 bases short and J 0 bases short, with 19 bases between. The germline V gene encodes CDR1 SGHRS and CDR2 YFSETQ. The CDR3 reads CASSLGLWDIESSYEQYF. In DNA form, the CDR3 reads TGCGCCAGCAGCTTGGGGCTGTGGGACATAGAGAGCTCCTACGAGCAGTACTTC.

This clonotype was seen repeatedly, ten times or more. The CDR3 nucleotides read TGTGCCAGCAGCCCAAAGCCCGGGACACCGAGACTAGCGGGCCTCTACGAGCAGTACTTC. Amino acids: CASSPKPGTPRLAGLYEQYF. This sequence joins TRBV11-2 and TRBJ2-7; 10 bases agree with TRBD2. Germline CDR1 is SGHAT and CDR2 is FQNNGV. J gave up 3 bases and V 5 bases, and 22 bases lay outside the gene matches. CDR3 length: 20 residues. The full variable domain, with the rest looked up from reference TRBV11-2 and TRBJ2-7, is EAGVAQSPRYKIIEKRQSVAFWCNPISGHATLYWYQQILGQGPKLLIQFQNNGVVDDSQLPKDRFSAERLKGVDSTLKIQPAKLEDSAVYLCASSPKPGTPRLAGLYEQYFGPGTRLTVT.

The chain is built from TRBV7-2 and TRBJ1-2; D not resolved. The germline V gene encodes CDR1 SGHTA and CDR2 FQGNSA. There are 13 residues in the CDR3. The ends were cut back, 8 bases at V and 0 bases at J, with 10 bases in the middle. CDR3 in amino acids: CASGSRANYGYTF. CDR3 coding DNA: TGTGCCAGCGGCTCGAGAGCTAACTATGGCTACACCTTC.

The chain employs TRBV3-1 and TRBJ2-1, with a weak D call TRBD2 (5 bases). V was trimmed by 4 bases and J by 6 bases, leaving 10 bases between them. The CDR3 runs to 13 residues. Germline V gene data show CDR1 as LGHDT and CDR2 as YNNKEL (reference sequence). CDR3 DNA sequence: TGTGCCAGCAGCCCCCTTGGAGGCAATGAGCAGTTCTTC. Its protein product is CASSPLGGNEQFF.

In this sample, this clonotype turned up a few times. The rearrangement joins TRBV7-9 to TRBJ2-3; unclear D gene. With 3 bases removed from V and 6 bases from J, the gap between germline ends came to 16 bases. CDR1 SEHNR and CDR2 FQNEAQ come from the germline V gene (reference sequence). This CDR3 is 15 amino acids long. In nucleotides, the CDR3 is TGTGCCAGCAGCTTCAACTCCCTCAGCTACGATACGCAGTATTTT. It encodes CASSFNSLSYDTQYF.

This clonotype was seen a few times. V gene TRBV10-3 combines with J gene TRBJ2-1; TRBD2 might be the D (7 bases). The CDR3 is made up of 18 amino acids. The germline gives CDR1 ENHRY, CDR2 SYGVKD. Trimming took 4 bases from V and 0 from J, leaving 19 bases between them. The CDR3 loop reads CAISGGGGRGSSYNEQFF. CDR3 sequence (DNA): TGTGCCATCAGTGGGGGGGGGGGGCGGGGGAGCTCCTACAATGAGCAGTTCTTC.

The chain links TRBV28 to TRBJ1-5, with 7 bases aligning to TRBD1. V shed 6 bases, J shed 4 bases, and the junction held 12 bases outside the gene matches. The CDR3 consists of 16 residues. Germline V gene sequence: CDR1 MDHEN, CDR2 SYDVKM. DNA of the CDR3: TGTGCCAGCAGGCCTCCTATCAGGGGGTCTAATCAGCCCCAGCATTTT. It is translated as CASRPPIRGSNQPQHF.

This clonotype was recorded many times. The chain is built from TRBV28 and TRBJ1-1; TRBD1 matches at 10 bases. Trimming at V came to 3 bases and at J to 5 bases, leaving 9 bases not matched to a gene. The CDR3 sequence is 16 residues long. CDR1 and CDR2 (germline): MDHEN, SYDVKM. The CDR3 protein is CASSLPGQGSRTEAFF. The CDR3 coding sequence is TGTGCCAGCAGTTTGCCGGGACAGGGGAGTCGAACTGAAGCTTTCTTT.

This clonotype was counted between two and nine times. The V call is TRBV3-1, the J call TRBJ2-7; 8 nucleotides line up with TRBD2. Trimming took 0 bases from V and 3 from J; bases not matched to a gene: 4. The length of the CDR3 is 15 residues. Germline V gene data show CDR1 as LGHDT and CDR2 as YNNKEL (reference sequence). The CDR3 nucleotides read TGTGCCAGCAGCCAAGAGTCCAGCGGGAGCTACGAGCAGTACTTC. Its protein is CASSQESSGSYEQYF.